This T cell receptor beta chain was profiled in a study of T cell responses to AZD1222 COVID-19 vaccine. Trimming took off 4 bases at V and 10 bases at J, with 15 bases between the two ends. This CDR3 comprises 14 residues. Germline V CDR1 and CDR2: SGHRS, YFSETQ. Clones were sequenced by immunoSEQ multiplex PCR, and TCRdb holds only the in-frame ones, with some missing. This table holds around 91,000 clones, about nine tenths found once. The source was peripheral blood, collected 28 days after the second AZD1222 dose. The clonotype was recovered from an adult who received the AZD1222 COVID-19 vaccine. This sequence joins TRBV5-1 and TRBJ1-6; possible D gene TRBD1, 5 bases. The CDR3 protein is CASSKDVGDSPLHF. The CDR3 nucleotides are TGCGCCAGCAGCAAGGACGTGGGGGACTCACCCCTCCACTTT.